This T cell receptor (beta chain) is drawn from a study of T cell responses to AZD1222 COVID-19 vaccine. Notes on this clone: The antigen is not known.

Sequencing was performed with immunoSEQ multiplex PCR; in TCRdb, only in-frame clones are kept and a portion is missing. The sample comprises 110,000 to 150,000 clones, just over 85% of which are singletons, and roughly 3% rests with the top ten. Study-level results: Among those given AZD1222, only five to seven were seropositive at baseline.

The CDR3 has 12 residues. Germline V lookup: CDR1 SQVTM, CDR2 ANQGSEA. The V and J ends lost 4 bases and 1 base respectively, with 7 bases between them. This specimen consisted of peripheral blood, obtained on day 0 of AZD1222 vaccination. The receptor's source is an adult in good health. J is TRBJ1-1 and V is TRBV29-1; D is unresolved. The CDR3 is CSVASANTEAFF. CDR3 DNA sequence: TGCAGCGTTGCGTCGGCGAACACTGAAGCTTTCTTT.